The entry below gives a single T cell receptor beta chain sequence along with its context. This specimen comes from a study of blood T cell repertoires in COVID-19. The repertoire was sequenced with immunoSEQ multiplex PCR; TCRdb's copy has only in-frame clones and lacks some. The sample has 180,000 or so clones; around 80% are singletons. Trimming took off 4 bases at V and 2 bases at J, with 8 bases between the two ends. Germline-derived CDR1 and CDR2 are SGHTA and FQGTGA. The CDR3 totals 13 residues. The V gene is TRBV7-3, the J gene TRBJ2-5, with D possibly being TRBD1 (5 bases). Sequencing used PBMCs or T cells enriched from blood (not recorded which). This clonotype was sampled from a woman aged 55-70 years who had recovered from COVID-19. The CDR3 is CASSSGSQETQYF. The CDR3 DNA reads TGTGCCAGCAGCTCAGGGTCACAAGAGACCCAGTACTTC.